Below, 7 T cell receptor beta chains from the same sample are listed, as sequenced in a study of OX40 agonist ivuxolimab in advanced cancers. Some clones are missing from TCRdb's copy, which holds only in-frame ones; the method was immunoSEQ multiplex PCR. The sample has about 86,000 clones, roughly 89% seen once; the top ten hold under 0.25%. The sample was CD4+ or CD8+ T cells sorted from blood, taken in a trial of the OX40 agonist ivuxolimab. Receptors originate from an adult with an advanced solid tumor such as melanoma, head and neck, liver or kidney cancer.

V and J are TRBV10-3 and TRBJ2-1; TRBD2 agrees at 10 bases. The CDR3 loop spans 13 amino acids. The J segment lost 10 bases and the V segment lost 5 bases, leaving 5 bases of the junction unmatched. CDR1 and CDR2 from the germline V gene are ENHRY and SYGVKD. This CDR3 is CAISIAGGREQFF. CDR3 bases: TGTGCCATCAGTATAGCGGGAGGAAGGGAGCAGTTCTTC.

The chain uses TRBV7-2 and TRBJ2-3, with D maybe TRBD2 (6 bases). The CDR3 is 16 amino acids. Deletions cut 5 bases from V and 1 base from J, with 16 bases between. The germline gives CDR1 SGHTA, CDR2 FQGNSA. CDR3 DNA sequence: TGTGCCAGCAGCCCCGGGGCGGGAATGGGCACAGATACGCAGTATTTT. It translates to CASSPGAGMGTDTQYF.

This chain links TRBV11-2 with TRBJ2-7; D not certain. The germline V gene has CDR1 SGHAT and CDR2 FQNNGV. CDR3 length equals 14 residues. Trimming took off 5 bases at V and 3 bases at J, with 14 bases between the two ends. This chain's CDR3 is CASSPRTANYEQYV. The CDR3 DNA follows: TGTGCCAGCAGCCCCAGGACCGCGAACTACGAGCAGTACGTC.

The DNA of the CDR3 is TGTGCCACCAGCAGACACATCAGGGGGAGGCCCGAGACCCAGTACTTC. Translation gives CATSRHIRGRPETQYF. V is TRBV15 and J is TRBJ2-5, with D perhaps matching TRBD1 (7 bases). Per germline, CDR1 LNHNV and CDR2 YYDKDF (reference sequence). CDR3 length: 16 amino acids. V was shortened by 2 bases and J by 5 bases, with 18 bases between the two germline ends.

The rearrangement joins TRBV7-2 to TRBJ2-7, with D hard to call. CDR3 length: 13 amino acids. CDR1 SGHTA and CDR2 FQGNSA come from the germline V gene. Between the trimmed V and J ends, which lost 1 base and 0 bases, there was a span of 4 bases. The chain's CDR3 is CASSLDPSYEQYF. CDR3 DNA sequence: TGTGCCAGCAGCTTAGACCCCTCCTACGAGCAGTACTTC.

V usage is TRBV7-3 and J usage is TRBJ2-2; D unresolved. Trimming left V 1 base short and J 7 bases short, with 4 bases between. The CDR3 loop spans 12 amino acids. The V gene's germline CDR1 is SGHTA and CDR2 FQGTGA. In DNA form, the CDR3 reads TGTGCCAGCAGCTTAAGGGTCGGGGAGCTGTTTTTT. It codes for CASSLRVGELFF.

This chain connects TRBV7-6 to TRBJ2-7; D gene uncertain. Germline CDR1 is SGHVS and CDR2 is FNYEAQ. The CDR3 is made up of 13 amino acids. V lost 2 bases, J lost 3 bases, and 8 bases lay in between. The CDR3: CASSLNQDYEQYF. CDR3 nucleotides: TGTGCCAGCAGCTTAAACCAGGACTACGAGCAGTACTTC. The whole variable domain, remainder taken from reference TRBV7-6 and TRBJ2-7, is GAGVSQSPRYKVTKRGQDVALRCDPISGHVSLYWYRQALGQGPEFLTYFNYEAQQDKSGLPNDRFSAERPEGSISTLTIQRTEQRDSAMYRCASSLNQDYEQYFGPGTRLTVT.